This entry describes one T cell receptor beta chain. The data originate from a study of shared clonotypes between healthy human individuals. Using immunoSEQ multiplex PCR, the repertoire was profiled, and TCRdb retains in-frame clones only, with some absent. The table lists approximately 2,300,000 clones, roughly 92% of them singletons. The CDR3 totals 14 residues. Germline loops: CDR1 LGHNA, CDR2 YSLEER. The germline V and J ends were trimmed by 1 base and 1 base, with 4 bases remaining between them. The receptor was isolated from a young man in good health. Some clones in this sample may be carry-over from other donors' samples. The material sequenced was naive CD4+ T cells from PBMCs. The subset here: CD45RA+ positively selected. The rearrangement joins TRBV4-3 to TRBJ2-2; unclear D gene. CDR3 nucleotide sequence: TGCGCCAGCAGCCAAGTGAGGAACACCGGGGAGCTGTTTTTT. This encodes CASSQVRNTGELFF.